This TCR beta chain was found in a study of T cell repertoires in cytomegalovirus infection. The study's findings and limits: Dominant in the ex vivo response were TCR beta clonotypes restricted by HLA-C and specific for CMV.

V shed 4 bases and J shed 3 bases, with 10 bases lying between them. This CDR3 region has 14 residues. The germline V gene has CDR1 LNHNV and CDR2 YYDKDF (reference sequence). TCRdb processed the reads anew with MiXCR; each CDR3 protein has one entry. The sample includes about 310,000 distinct CDR3 sequences, about 25% of them seen just once. A word on this clonotype: What it binds is unknown.

Material: cultured PBMCs, obtained from culture after CMV antigen stimulation. The chain employs TRBV15 and TRBJ2-1, with D possibly matching TRBD2 (6 bases). The receptor was isolated from a human donor in good health (CMV status not recorded). Some clones in this sample may be carry-over from other donors' samples. CDR3 coding DNA: TGTGCCACCAGCAATACTAGCAGCTACAATGAGCAGTTCTTC. It encodes CATSNTSSYNEQFF. Supplemented by reference TRBV15 and TRBJ2-1, the full variable domain reads DAMVIQNPRYQVTQFGKPVTLSCSQTLNHNVMYWYQQKSSQAPKLLFHYYDKDFNNEADTPDNFQSRRPNTSFCFLDIRSPGLGDTAMYLCATSNTSSYNEQFFGPGTRLTVL.